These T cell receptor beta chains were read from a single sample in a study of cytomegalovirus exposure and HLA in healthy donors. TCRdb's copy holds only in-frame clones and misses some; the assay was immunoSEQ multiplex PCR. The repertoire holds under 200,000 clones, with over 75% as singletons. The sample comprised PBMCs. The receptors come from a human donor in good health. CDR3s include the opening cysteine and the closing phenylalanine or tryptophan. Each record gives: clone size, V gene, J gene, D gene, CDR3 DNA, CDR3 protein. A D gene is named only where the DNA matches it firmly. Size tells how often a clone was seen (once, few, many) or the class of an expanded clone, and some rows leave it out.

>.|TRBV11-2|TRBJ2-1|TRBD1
TGTGCCAGCAGTCGGGACAGGGTAGGGGATGAGCAGTTCTTC
CASSRDRVGDEQFF
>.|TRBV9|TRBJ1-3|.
TGTGCCAGCAGCGAGGGGGACGGTTACTCTGGAAACACCATATATTTT
CASSEGDGYSGNTIYF
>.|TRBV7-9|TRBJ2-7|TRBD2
TGTGCCAGCAGCCCACCGGCGGGGGCCTACGAGCAGTACTTC
CASSPPAGAYEQYF
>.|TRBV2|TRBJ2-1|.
TGTGCCAGCAGTGAAGGAACTAGAGGTGAGCAGTTCTTC
CASSEGTRGEQFF
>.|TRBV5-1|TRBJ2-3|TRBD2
TGCGCCAGCAGCTTGGATACGGGTCTAGCGGGGGTGAGCACAGATACGCAGTATTTT
CASSLDTGLAGVSTDTQYF
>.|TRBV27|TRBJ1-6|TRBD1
TGTGCCAGCAGTTTGGGACAGATTAATTCACCCCTCCACTTT
CASSLGQINSPLHF
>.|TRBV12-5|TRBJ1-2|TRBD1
TGTGCTAGTGGTCCCGGACAGGGGAACAAGGGCTACACCTTC
CASGPGQGNKGYTF
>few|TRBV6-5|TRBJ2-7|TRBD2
TGTGCCAGCAGTAGGGGACTAGGCCGGAACGAGCAGTACTTC
CASSRGLGRNEQYF
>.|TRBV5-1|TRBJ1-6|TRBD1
TGCGCCAGCAGCCACGGACAGGGCGCTTCACCCCTCCACTTT
CASSHGQGASPLHF
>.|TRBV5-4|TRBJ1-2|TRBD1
TGTGCCAGCAGCCCGAACTACGGACAGGGGGGCTATGGCTACACCTTC
CASSPNYGQGGYGYTF
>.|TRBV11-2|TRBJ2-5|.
TGTGCCAGCAGCTTAGATGGGGGGATCAGGGAGACCCAGTACTTC
CASSLDGGIRETQYF
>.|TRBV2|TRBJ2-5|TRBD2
TGTGCCAGCAGTGGATGGACTAGCGGGGGGGTGGGGGAGACCCAGTACTTC
CASSGWTSGGVGETQYF
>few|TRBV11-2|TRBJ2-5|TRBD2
TGTGCCAGCAGCACCACTGGGACTACCCAAGAGACCCAGTACTTC
CASSTTGTTQETQYF
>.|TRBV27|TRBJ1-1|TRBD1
TGTGCCAGCAATTTTCAGGGGGCCGCTGAAGCTTTCTTT
CASNFQGAAEAFF
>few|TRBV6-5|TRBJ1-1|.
TGTGCCAGCAGACCAGACAGAGTAGGTGAAGCTTTCTTT
CASRPDRVGEAFF
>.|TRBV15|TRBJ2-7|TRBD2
TGTGCCACCAGCAGAGAAAAAGCGGGGGGGCCCTACGAGCAGTACTTC
CATSREKAGGPYEQYF
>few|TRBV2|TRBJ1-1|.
TGTGCCAGCAGTCACAGGGACGACACTGAAGCTTTCTTT
CASSHRDDTEAFF
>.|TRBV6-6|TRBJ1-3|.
TGTGCCACCTCTCCCGCAGGGGCCGGAAACACCATATATTTT
CATSPAGAGNTIYF
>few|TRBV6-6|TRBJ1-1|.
TGTGCCAGCAGTTTGGGAGGATTGAACACTGAAGCTTTCTTT
CASSLGGLNTEAFF
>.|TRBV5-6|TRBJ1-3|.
TGTGCCAGCAGCTTGGTTAGCAGGGCAGGAAACACCATATATTTT
CASSLVSRAGNTIYF
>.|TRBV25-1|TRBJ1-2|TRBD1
TGTGCCAGCAGTGAATTGGGACAGCGTTTTGGCTACACCTTC
CASSELGQRFGYTF
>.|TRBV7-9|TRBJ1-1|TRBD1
TGTGCCAGCAGCAGGACAGGGGAGAACACTGAAGCTTTCTTT
CASSRTGENTEAFF
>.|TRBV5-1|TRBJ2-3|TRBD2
TGCGCCAGCAGCTTGATGACCAGCGGGGGGGCTAGCACAGATACGCAGTATTTT
CASSLMTSGGASTDTQYF
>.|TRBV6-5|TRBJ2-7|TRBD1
TGTGCCAGCAGCCCGGGACAGGCGCCCGGCTACGAGCAGTACTTC
CASSPGQAPGYEQYF
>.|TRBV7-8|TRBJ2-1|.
TGTGCCAGCAGCCGCAGCAGTGACAGAGCTAATGAGCAGTTCTTC
CASSRSSDRANEQFF
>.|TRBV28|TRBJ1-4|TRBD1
TGTGCCAGCAGTCCTGGGACAGATGAAAAACTGTTTTTT
CASSPGTDEKLFF
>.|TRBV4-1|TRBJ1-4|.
TGCGCCAGCAGCCAACTACCCCAAGTCATTTCAACTAATGAAAAACTGTTTTTT
CASSQLPQVISTNEKLFF
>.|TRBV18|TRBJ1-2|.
TGTGCCAGCTCACCAGGGGGGGCGAACTATGGCTACACCTTC
CASSPGGANYGYTF
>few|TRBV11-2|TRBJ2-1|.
TGTGCCAGCAGCTTCCTGCAGGGGATTGGTAATGAGCAGTTCTTC
CASSFLQGIGNEQFF
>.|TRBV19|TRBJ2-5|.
TGTGCCAGTAGTTCGTCCCGGGGTGGCGGAGGGACCCAGTACTTC
CASSSSRGGGGTQYF
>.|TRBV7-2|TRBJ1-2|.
TGTGCCAGCAGCTTAGGTCTTTATGGCTACACCTTC
CASSLGLYGYTF
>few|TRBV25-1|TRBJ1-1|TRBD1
TGTGCCAGCCGGGGACAGGGGGCGAACACTGAAGCTTTCTTT
CASRGQGANTEAFF
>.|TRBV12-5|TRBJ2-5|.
TGTGCTAGTGGGCCCTCAACAGGGCTGGGGGCAGAGACCCAGTACTTC
CASGPSTGLGAETQYF
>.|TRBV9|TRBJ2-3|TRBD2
TGTGCCAGCAGCGGGGGTCTAGCGGGGGGGCCACATACGCAGTATTTT
CASSGGLAGGPHTQYF
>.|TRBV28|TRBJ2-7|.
TGTGCCAGCATTCCCCCGGGTCCCGGTCGCGCGTACGAGCAGTACTTC
CASIPPGPGRAYEQYF
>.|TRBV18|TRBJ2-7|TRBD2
TGTGCCAGCTCACCGGGACTAGCGGGGGGGCGCTACGAGCAGTACTTC
CASSPGLAGGRYEQYF
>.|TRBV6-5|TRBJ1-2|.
TGTGCCAGCAGTAGGACTGAATTCTATGGCTGCACCTTC
CASSRTEFYGCTF
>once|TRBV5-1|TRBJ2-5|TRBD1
TGCGCCAGCAGTGCTGGACAGGGATTATGGGGGGAGACCCAGTACTTC
CASSAGQGLWGETQYF
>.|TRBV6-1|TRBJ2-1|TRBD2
TGTGCCAGCAGCGGACTAGAAGCTTTCAATGAGCAGTTCTTC
CASSGLEAFNEQFF
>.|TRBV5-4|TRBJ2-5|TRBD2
TGTGCCAGCAGTCTAGCGGGGGGGGAAGAGACCCAGTACTTC
CASSLAGGEETQYF
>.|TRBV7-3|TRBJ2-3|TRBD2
TGTGCCAGCAGCTTAATGGGGCTAGCGGGGGTCGGCACAGATACGCAGTATTTT
CASSLMGLAGVGTDTQYF
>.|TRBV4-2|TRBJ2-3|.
TGTGCCAGCAGCCAAGATCGGGCAGGGGGCACAGATACGCAGTATTTT
CASSQDRAGGTDTQYF
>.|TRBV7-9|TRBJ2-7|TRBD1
TGTGCCAGCAGCCCCGGGACAGGGGGCTACGAGCAGTACTTC
CASSPGTGGYEQYF
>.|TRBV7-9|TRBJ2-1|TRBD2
TGTGCCAGCAGCCGAGTAGCGGGGGCGCGGAATGAGCAGTTCTTC
CASSRVAGARNEQFF
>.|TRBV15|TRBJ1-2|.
TGTGCCACCAGCAGAGTCCCCGGTACTAACTATGGCTACACCTTC
CATSRVPGTNYGYTF
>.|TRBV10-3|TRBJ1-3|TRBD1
TGTGCCACATCCGTCGGGACAGCTCCTGGAAACACCATATATTTT
CATSVGTAPGNTIYF
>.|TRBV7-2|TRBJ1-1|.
TGTGCCAGCAGCTTAGACAGGGTTAACACTGAAGCTTTCTTT
CASSLDRVNTEAFF